Following are 21 T cell receptor beta chains from one sample sequenced in a study of CD8+ T cells in alopecia areata. Sequencing templates came from extracted RNA that was reverse transcribed into cDNA. The method was immunoSEQ multiplex PCR; TCRdb's version includes in-frame clones alone and lacks a portion of them. The repertoire has around 200,000 clones, around three fifths of them found once; the top ten carry around an eighth. Regarding treatment: oral pan-JAK inhibitor, 5-10 mg twice daily. The input for sequencing was CD8+ T cells sorted from blood, taken at week 24, from a patient treated with tofacitinib. These TCRs come from a human donor with alopecia areata.

CDR3 protein: CAISATDTQYF. The CDR3 nucleotides read TGTGCCATCAGTGCTACAGATACGCAGTATTTT. This chain joins TRBV10-3 and TRBJ2-3; D not certain. Trimming took off 4 bases at V and 3 bases at J, with 2 bases between the two ends. CDR1 and CDR2 (germline): ENHRY, SYGVKD. This CDR3 is built from 11 residues.

The chain employs TRBV29-1 and TRBJ2-7, with a tentative D call TRBD1 (6 bases). Trimming took 1 base from V and 3 from J, leaving 13 bases between them. The CDR3 is 14 residues long. Looked up from germline, CDR1 is SQVTM and CDR2 is ANQGSEA. The CDR3 spells CSVEVRGQNYEQYF. The CDR3 coding sequence is TGCAGCGTTGAAGTTAGAGGACAGAACTACGAGCAGTACTTC.

The CDR3 bases are TGTGCTAGTGGTTTGCCGGGGGTGGAGACCCAGTACTTC. Amino acids: CASGLPGVETQYF. V gene TRBV12-5 combines with J gene TRBJ2-5, with a weak D call TRBD2 (6 bases). CDR3 length equals 13 residues. From germline, CDR1 is LGHNT and CDR2 FRNRAP. The ends were cut back, 2 bases at V and 5 bases at J, with 9 bases in the middle.

V gene TRBV28 combines with J gene TRBJ2-2, with 8 bases aligning to TRBD1. This CDR3 is 17 amino acids long. V lost 2 bases to trimming and J lost 0 bases; unmatched junction nucleotides: 5. Germline values: CDR1 MDHEN, CDR2 SYDVKM. CDR3: CASSLGTGITNTGELFF. The CDR3 region has the DNA TGTGCCAGCAGTTTAGGGACAGGAATAACGAACACCGGGGAGCTGTTTTTT.

J is TRBJ2-3 and V is TRBV30, with D perhaps TRBD1 or TRBD2 (7 bases each). Trimming pared 4 bases from V and 4 bases from J, leaving 15 bases between. The CDR3 runs to 14 residues. Germline V gives CDR1 GTSNPN, CDR2 SVGIG (reference sequence). DNA of the CDR3: TGTGCCTGGATCCGGGGAGGGGGCTCAGATACGCAGTATTTT. It translates to CAWIRGGGSDTQYF.

The V gene is TRBV30, the J gene TRBJ1-5; no firm D call. Germline loops: CDR1 GTSNPN, CDR2 SVGIG (reference sequence). This CDR3 comprises 13 residues. With 0 bases removed from V and 8 bases from J, the gap between germline ends came to 11 bases. CDR3 sequence: CAWSVGGGEPQHF. CDR3 bases: TGTGCCTGGAGTGTGGGAGGTGGGGAGCCCCAGCATTTT.

This sequence joins TRBV27 and TRBJ2-7; 7 bases match TRBD2. J was trimmed by 6 bases and V by 5 bases; bases with no gene match: 4. Germline V gene sequence: CDR1 MNHEY, CDR2 SMNVEV (reference sequence). The CDR3 covers 12 residues. CDR3 in DNA: TGTGCCAGCAGTCCGGCGGGGGTCGAGCAGTACTTC. It yields the protein CASSPAGVEQYF.

V usage is TRBV9 and J usage is TRBJ1-2; tentative D call: TRBD1 (5 bases). Trimming took 4 bases from V and 5 from J, leaving 12 bases between them. The CDR3 has 13 amino acids. The germline V gene has CDR1 SGDLS and CDR2 YYNGEE. This CDR3 is CASSPGTGYGYTF. The CDR3 DNA sequence: TGTGCCAGCAGCCCCGGGACCGGGTATGGCTACACCTTC.

Comment on this clone: Additional DNA sequences in this sample encode the identical CDR3. The chain employs TRBV7-8 and TRBJ2-7; D is uncertain. The V end lost 5 bases, the J end lost 0 bases, and 5 bases lay between the germline ends. The CDR3 is made up of 12 amino acids. Germline loops: CDR1 SGHVS, CDR2 FQNEAQ. The CDR3 here is CASSPSSYEQYF. CDR3 in DNA: TGTGCCAGCAGCCCGAGCTCCTACGAGCAGTACTTC.

The chain combines TRBV9 with TRBJ1-2; no reliable D call. CDR3 size: 12 residues. Germline V gene lookup returns CDR1 SGDLS and CDR2 YYNGEE. V was pared by 0 bases and J by 13 bases, with 13 bases between. CDR3 region: CASSVAGPGSTF. CDR3 bases: TGTGCCAGCAGCGTAGCCGGACCCGGTAGCACCTTC.

The V gene is TRBV7-8, the J gene TRBJ2-5; no firm D call. Germline-derived CDR1 and CDR2 are SGHVS and FQNEAQ. This CDR3 contains 13 residues. The V end was cut by 5 bases, the J end by 5 bases, with 12 bases between. CDR3 protein: CASSLNLYETQYF. CDR3 nucleotides: TGTGCCAGCAGCCTCAATCTGTACGAGACCCAGTACTTC. The variable domain in full, with the rest retrieved from reference TRBV7-8 and TRBJ2-5, is GAGVSQSPRYKVAKRGQDVALRCDPISGHVSLFWYQQALGQGPEFLTYFQNEAQLDKSGLPSDRFFAERPEGSVSTLKIQRTQQEDSAVYLCASSLNLYETQYFGPGTRLLVL.

Comment on this clone: The sample carries other DNA sequences with the same CDR3. The genes are TRBV5-6 and TRBJ1-5; 7 positions match TRBD1. V was clipped by 3 bases and J by 6 bases; unmatched bases: 0. Germline loops: CDR1 SGHDT, CDR2 YYEEEE. CDR3 length: 12 residues. DNA for the CDR3: TGTGCCAGCAGCTCAGGGGGTCAGCCCCAGCATTTT. This encodes CASSSGGQPQHF.

J is TRBJ1-1 and V is TRBV10-2; perhaps TRBD1 as D (5 bases). V gave up 6 bases and J gave up 0 bases, with 17 bases separating them. The CDR3 runs 16 residues. Germline V CDR1 and CDR2: WSHSY, SAAADI. The CDR3 loop is CASRKRTRGLNTEAFF. In DNA form, the CDR3 reads TGCGCCAGCAGGAAAAGGACGAGGGGATTGAACACTGAAGCTTTCTTT.

This chain links TRBV29-1 with TRBJ1-2; D possibly corresponds to TRBD1 (5 bases). The CDR3 is 11 amino acids. V was pared by 4 bases and J by 8 bases, with 11 bases between. CDR1 is SQVTM and CDR2 is ANQGSEA in the germline V gene. CDR3 region: CSVVGRAGYTF. The DNA of the CDR3 is TGCAGCGTTGTGGGCAGGGCAGGCTACACCTTC.

The chain carries TRBV7-2 and TRBJ1-2; D is perhaps TRBD1 (6 bases). This CDR3 contains 14 residues. Germline-derived CDR1 and CDR2 are SGHTA and FQGNSA. With 4 bases removed from V and 3 bases from J, the gap between germline ends came to 12 bases. CDR3 residues: CASSSNRDHYGYTF. As DNA, the CDR3 is TGTGCCAGCAGCTCCAACAGGGACCACTATGGCTACACCTTC.

Only a few counts were recorded for this clone. This chain uses TRBV27 with TRBJ2-5; possible D gene TRBD1, 5 bases. CDR1 and CDR2 from the germline V gene are MNHEY and SMNVEV (reference sequence). The ends were cut back, 6 bases at V and 5 bases at J, with 16 bases in the middle. The CDR3 covers 14 residues. DNA for the CDR3: TGTGCCAGCAGAAGACAGCTATTCGAGGAGACCCAGTACTTC. Protein product: CASRRQLFEETQYF.

The rearrangement links TRBV6-5 to TRBJ1-2; 9 bases map to TRBD1. Germline lookup yields CDR1 MNHEY and CDR2 SVGAGI. V shed 1 base, J shed 6 bases, and the junction held 3 bases outside the gene matches. The CDR3 contains 14 residues. CDR3 loop: CASSYWGQGDGYTF. CDR3 coding DNA: TGTGCCAGCAGTTACTGGGGACAGGGAGATGGCTACACCTTC.

As DNA, the CDR3 is TGTGCCAGCAGTTCTGGGTTTGAGCAGTTCTTC. As protein: CASSSGFEQFF. The chain combines TRBV6-5 with TRBJ2-1, with no clear D. V lost 4 bases to trimming and J lost 9 bases, with 7 bases between them. The germline V gene encodes CDR1 MNHEY and CDR2 SVGAGI. The CDR3 is made up of 11 amino acids.

This sequence joins TRBV30 and TRBJ1-2; 10 positions match TRBD1. Germline V gene data show CDR1 as GTSNPN and CDR2 as SVGIG (reference sequence). This CDR3 is built from 14 residues. With 3 bases clipped from V and 4 bases from J, the junction kept 5 bases outside the gene matches. The DNA for the CDR3 is TGTGCCTGGAGCGCCGGGACAGGGGTCTATGGCTACACCTTC. Translating gives CAWSAGTGVYGYTF.

This clone was counted between two and nine times. The chain couples TRBV29-1 to TRBJ2-7; a possible D gene is TRBD1 (7 bases). Germline loops: CDR1 SQVTM, CDR2 ANQGSEA. The length of the CDR3 is 12 residues. V gave up 4 bases and J gave up 3 bases, with 10 bases separating them. CDR3 sequence: CSVGRDSYEQYF. Written as DNA, the CDR3 is TGCAGCGTTGGGCGGGACAGCTACGAGCAGTACTTC.

The rearrangement links TRBV30 to TRBJ2-5; 7 bases agree with TRBD2. With 8 bases clipped from V and 1 base from J, the junction kept 4 bases outside the gene matches. This CDR3 contains 12 residues. Per germline, CDR1 GTSNPN and CDR2 SVGIG (reference sequence). For the CDR3, the DNA is TGTGCCGGGGGGGAGTCCCAAGAGACCCAGTACTTC. Protein: CAGGESQETQYF.